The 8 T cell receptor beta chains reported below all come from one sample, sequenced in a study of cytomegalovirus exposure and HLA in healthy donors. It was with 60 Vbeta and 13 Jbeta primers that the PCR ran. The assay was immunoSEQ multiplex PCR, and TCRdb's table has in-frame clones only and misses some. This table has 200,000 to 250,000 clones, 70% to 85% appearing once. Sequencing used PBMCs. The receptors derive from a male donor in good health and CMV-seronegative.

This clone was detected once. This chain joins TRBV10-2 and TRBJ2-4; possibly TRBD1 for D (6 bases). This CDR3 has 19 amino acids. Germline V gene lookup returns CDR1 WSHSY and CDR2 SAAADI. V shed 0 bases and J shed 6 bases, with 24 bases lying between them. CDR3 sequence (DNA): TGCGCCAGCAGTGAGTCGCTGGGGGCGGGCGGGCTCCCCGGAAACATTCAGTACTTC. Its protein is CASSESLGAGGLPGNIQYF.

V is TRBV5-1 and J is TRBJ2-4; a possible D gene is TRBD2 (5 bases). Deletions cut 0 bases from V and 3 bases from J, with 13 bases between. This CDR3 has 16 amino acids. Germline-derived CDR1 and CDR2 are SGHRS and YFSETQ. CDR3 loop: CASSLDSSLGKNIQYF. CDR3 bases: TGCGCCAGCAGCTTGGATTCTAGCCTGGGCAAAAACATTCAGTACTTC.

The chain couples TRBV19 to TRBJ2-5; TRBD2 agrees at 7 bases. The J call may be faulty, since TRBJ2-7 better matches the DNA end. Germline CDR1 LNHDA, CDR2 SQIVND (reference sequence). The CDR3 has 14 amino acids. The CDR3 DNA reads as TGTGCCAGTACGTCTCGCGGGAGCTCCTACGAGCAGTACTTC. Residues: CASTSRGSSYEQYF.

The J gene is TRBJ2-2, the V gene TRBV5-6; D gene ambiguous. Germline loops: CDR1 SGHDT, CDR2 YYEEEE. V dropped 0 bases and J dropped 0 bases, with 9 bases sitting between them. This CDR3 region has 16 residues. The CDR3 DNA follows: TGTGCCAGCAGCTTGGAAGCAGGCTCGAACACCGGGGAGCTGTTTTTT. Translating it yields CASSLEAGSNTGELFF.

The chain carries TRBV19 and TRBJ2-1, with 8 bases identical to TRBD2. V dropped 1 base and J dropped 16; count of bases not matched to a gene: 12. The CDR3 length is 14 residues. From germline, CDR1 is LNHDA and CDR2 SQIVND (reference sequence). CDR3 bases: TGTGCCAGTAGTATAGTTGGCCGGGGGGGTGCCTTTTTCTTC. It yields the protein CASSIVGRGGAFFF.

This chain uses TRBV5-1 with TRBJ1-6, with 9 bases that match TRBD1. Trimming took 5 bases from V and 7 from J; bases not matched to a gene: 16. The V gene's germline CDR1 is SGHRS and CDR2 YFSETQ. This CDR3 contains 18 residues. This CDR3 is CASSRLPGTGKGNSPLHF. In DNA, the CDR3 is TGCGCCAGCAGTCGACTCCCCGGGACAGGGAAGGGGAATTCACCCCTCCACTTT.

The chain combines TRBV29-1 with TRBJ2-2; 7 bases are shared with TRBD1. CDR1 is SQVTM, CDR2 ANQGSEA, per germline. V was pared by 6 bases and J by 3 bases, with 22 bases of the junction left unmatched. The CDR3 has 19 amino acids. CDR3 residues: CSVVKKGAGISGYTGELFF. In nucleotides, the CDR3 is TGCAGCGTCGTGAAGAAGGGGGCAGGGATATCTGGGTACACCGGGGAGCTGTTTTTT.

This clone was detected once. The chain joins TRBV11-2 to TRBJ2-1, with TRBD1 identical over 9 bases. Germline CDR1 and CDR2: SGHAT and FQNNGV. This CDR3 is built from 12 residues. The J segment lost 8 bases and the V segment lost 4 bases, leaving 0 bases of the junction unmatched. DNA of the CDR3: TGTGCCAGCAGCTGGACAGGGGATGAGCAGTTCTTC. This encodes CASSWTGDEQFF.